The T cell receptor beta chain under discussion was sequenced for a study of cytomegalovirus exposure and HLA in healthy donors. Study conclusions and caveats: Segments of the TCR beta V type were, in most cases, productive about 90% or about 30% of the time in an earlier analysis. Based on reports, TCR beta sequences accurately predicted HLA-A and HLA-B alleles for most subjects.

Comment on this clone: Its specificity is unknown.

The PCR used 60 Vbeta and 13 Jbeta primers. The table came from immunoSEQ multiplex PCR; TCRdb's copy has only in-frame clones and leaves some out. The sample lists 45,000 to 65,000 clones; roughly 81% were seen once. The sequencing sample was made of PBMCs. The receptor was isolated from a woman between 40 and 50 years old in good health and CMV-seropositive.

CDR3 sequence (DNA): TGTGCCAGTAGTATGAGGGGAGGGCAGCCCCAGCATTTT. Its translation: CASSMRGGQPQHF. The rearrangement joins TRBV19 to TRBJ1-5, with D possibly matching TRBD1 (5 bases). The CDR3 consists of 13 residues. CDR1 is LNHDA, CDR2 SQIVND, per germline (reference sequence). Trimming left V 3 bases short and J 7 bases short, with 10 bases between.